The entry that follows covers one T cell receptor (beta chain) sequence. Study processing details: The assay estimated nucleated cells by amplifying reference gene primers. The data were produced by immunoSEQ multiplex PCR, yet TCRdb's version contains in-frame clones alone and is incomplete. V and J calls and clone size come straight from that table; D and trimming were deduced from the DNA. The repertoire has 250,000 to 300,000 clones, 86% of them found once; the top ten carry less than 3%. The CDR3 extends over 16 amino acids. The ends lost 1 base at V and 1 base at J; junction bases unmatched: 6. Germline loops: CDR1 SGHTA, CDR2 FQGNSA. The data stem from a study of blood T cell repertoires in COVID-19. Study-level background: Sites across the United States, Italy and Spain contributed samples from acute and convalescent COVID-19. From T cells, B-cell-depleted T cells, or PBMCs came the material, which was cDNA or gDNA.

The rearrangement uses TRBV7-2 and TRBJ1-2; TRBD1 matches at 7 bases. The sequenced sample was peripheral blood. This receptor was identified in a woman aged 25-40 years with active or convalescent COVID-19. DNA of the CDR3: TGTGCCAGCAGCTTAGGAGGGGGCGCCTTTAACTATGGCTACACCTTC. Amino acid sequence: CASSLGGGAFNYGYTF. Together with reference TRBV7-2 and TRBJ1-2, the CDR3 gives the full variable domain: GAGVSQSPSNKVTEKGKDVELRCDPISGHTALYWYRQSLGQGLEFLIYFQGNSAPDKSGLPSDRFSAERTGGSVSTLTIQRTQQEDSAVYLCASSLGGGAFNYGYTFGSGTRLTVV.